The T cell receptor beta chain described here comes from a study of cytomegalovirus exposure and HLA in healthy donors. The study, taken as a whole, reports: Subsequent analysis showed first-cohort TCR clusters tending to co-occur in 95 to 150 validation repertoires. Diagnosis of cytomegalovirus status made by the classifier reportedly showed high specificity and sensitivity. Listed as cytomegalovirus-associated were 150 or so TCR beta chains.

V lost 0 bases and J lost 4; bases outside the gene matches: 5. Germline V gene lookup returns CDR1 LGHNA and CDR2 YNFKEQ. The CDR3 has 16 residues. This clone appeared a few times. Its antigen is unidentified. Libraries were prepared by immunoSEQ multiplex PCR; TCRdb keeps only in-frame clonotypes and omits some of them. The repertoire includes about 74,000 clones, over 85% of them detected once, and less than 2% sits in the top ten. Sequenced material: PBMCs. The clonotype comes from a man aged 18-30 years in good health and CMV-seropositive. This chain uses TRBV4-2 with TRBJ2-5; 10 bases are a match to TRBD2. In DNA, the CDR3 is TGTGCCAGCAGCCAAGATTCAACTAGCGGGGCAGAGACCCAGTACTTC. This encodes CASSQDSTSGAETQYF.